Listed below are T cell receptor beta chains from one sample, sequenced in a study of cytomegalovirus exposure and HLA in healthy donors. Some clones are missing from TCRdb's copy, which holds only in-frame ones; the method was immunoSEQ multiplex PCR. The sample holds 150,000 to 200,000 clones, 65% to 80% seen once. The sequenced sample was PBMCs. These receptors all come from a woman aged 25 to 39 in good health and CMV-seropositive. The CDR3 runs from the conserved cysteine through the conserved F or W. A D gene is named only where the DNA matches it firmly. A clone size is listed for some rows: how often the clone was seen (once, few, many), or a class if it is expanded.

CDR3nt | CDR3aa | d_gene | j_gene | v_gene | abundance
TGCGCCAGCAGCTTGGCACAGGGAGTAACCTACGAGCAGTACTTC | CASSLAQGVTYEQYF | NA | TRBJ2-7 | TRBV5-1 | NA
TGTGCCAGCAGCCCAGCGACAGGAGCTTACGAGCAGTACTTC | CASSPATGAYEQYF | NA | TRBJ2-7 | TRBV13 | NA
TGTGCCAGCAGCTTCAGGGTGGATACGCAGTATTTT | CASSFRVDTQYF | NA | TRBJ2-3 | TRBV5-8 | NA
TGTGCCAGTAAGCGGGAGTCTAGCACAGATACGCAGTATTTT | CASKRESSTDTQYF | TRBD2 | TRBJ2-3 | TRBV19 | NA
TGTGCCAGCAGCTTGGGTTCGGAGACCCAGTACTTC | CASSLGSETQYF | NA | TRBJ2-5 | TRBV5-4 | NA
TGTGCCAGCAGTTATGGCGGGGGGACCACCGGGGAGCTGTTTTTT | CASSYGGGTTGELFF | TRBD2 | TRBJ2-2 | TRBV6-5 | NA
TGCAGTGTACAGAAGGGGCAGGGCCAGTTCTTC | CSVQKGQGQFF | NA | TRBJ2-1 | TRBV20-1 | NA
TGTGCCAGTAGTCAACAGGGGGCGATTAACCTAGTAGAGACCCAGTACTTC | CASSQQGAINLVETQYF | TRBD1 | TRBJ2-5 | TRBV19 | NA
TGTGCCAGCAGCAAGCGGACTAGAGCCTACGAGCAGTACTTC | CASSKRTRAYEQYF | TRBD2 | TRBJ2-7 | TRBV11-2 | NA
TGTGCCAGCAGCCCGGGGTCCGCCAGGAACACCGGGGAGCTGTTTTTT | CASSPGSARNTGELFF | NA | TRBJ2-2 | TRBV7-9 | NA
TGTGCCAGCAGTTTGCGGGACAGGGTCGAGCAGTACTTC | CASSLRDRVEQYF | TRBD1 | TRBJ2-7 | TRBV27 | NA
TGTGCCAGCCGAACAGGGGGCGATGAAGCTTTCTTT | CASRTGGDEAFF | TRBD1 | TRBJ1-1 | TRBV6-5 | few
TGTGCCAGCAGCTTATTGCGAGACACCGGGGAGCTGTTTTTT | CASSLLRDTGELFF | NA | TRBJ2-2 | TRBV7-7 | NA
TGCGCCAGCAGCCCCGGGTCCCAGCTAAGGGGCTACACCTTC | CASSPGSQLRGYTF | NA | TRBJ1-2 | TRBV4-1 | few
TGTGCCAGCAGTGGAGCTAGCGGGAGCGCAGATATCTACAATGAGCAGTTCTTC | CASSGASGSADIYNEQFF | TRBD2 | TRBJ2-1 | TRBV25-1 | NA
TGCGCCAGCAGCTTGGTCTTGAGAGCCTACGAGCAGTACTTC | CASSLVLRAYEQYF | NA | TRBJ2-7 | TRBV5-1 | NA
TGCGCCAGCAGCCTCTTTGACAGGGTTGGACTACAGCCCCAGCATTTT | CASSLFDRVGLQPQHF | TRBD1 | TRBJ1-5 | TRBV4-1 | NA
TGTGCCACCAGCAGAGAGAGACTAGCGGGCGCAATACAACTAGCCAAAAACATTCAGTACTTC | CATSRERLAGAIQLAKNIQYF | TRBD2 | TRBJ2-4 | TRBV15 | NA
TGTGCCAGCAGCCTGACAGGGACCGACTCACCCCTCCACTTT | CASSLTGTDSPLHF | TRBD1 | TRBJ1-6 | TRBV11-3 | NA
TGTGCCAGCAGCTTGGGTGCGACAGATCAGCCCCAGCATTTT | CASSLGATDQPQHF | NA | TRBJ1-5 | TRBV5-8 | NA
TGTGCCAGCAGCCCCCGGGATGGGCGGGGCTACAATGAGCAGTTCTTC | CASSPRDGRGYNEQFF | NA | TRBJ2-1 | TRBV7-9 | NA
TGCGCCAGCAGCCAAGAACTGAAGACAGATACGCAGTATTTT | CASSQELKTDTQYF | NA | TRBJ2-3 | TRBV4-1 | NA
TGTGCCAGTAGTGTGACTAGGAGGGGTGAGCAGTACTTC | CASSVTRRGEQYF | NA | TRBJ2-7 | TRBV19 | few
TGCAGCGTTTTCAGTCCCGGGACTAACTACGAGCAGTACTTC | CSVFSPGTNYEQYF | TRBD2 | TRBJ2-7 | TRBV29-1 | NA
TGCGCCAGCAGCTTGGTAATGACAGGGGGCGCGGATACGCAGTATTTT | CASSLVMTGGADTQYF | TRBD1 | TRBJ2-3 | TRBV5-1 | NA
TGTGCCAGCAGCCTGGGACTGAGCGTAGGAAACACCATATATTTT | CASSLGLSVGNTIYF | NA | TRBJ1-3 | TRBV5-8 | NA
TGCGCCAGCAGCTCCATCCCAGGGGGCGCGACTGGGGCCAACGTCCTGACTTTC | CASSSIPGGATGANVLTF | TRBD1 | TRBJ2-6 | TRBV5-1 | NA
TGTGCCAGCTCACCGCCGGGACTAGCGGGAGTCCTCCTCTACGAGCAGTACTTC | CASSPPGLAGVLLYEQYF | TRBD2 | TRBJ2-7 | TRBV18 | NA
TGTGCCAGCAGTGAAGGACAGGGGGCGTTCACCGGGGAGCTGTTTTTT | CASSEGQGAFTGELFF | TRBD1 | TRBJ2-2 | TRBV6-1 | NA
TGCGCCAGCAGCCAGAGCGGGGGGCCGTCCCCAGATACGCAGTATTTT | CASSQSGGPSPDTQYF | TRBD2 | TRBJ2-3 | TRBV5-1 | NA
TGTGCCAGCAGCTTGGGACGGGGAGATGGCTACACCTTC | CASSLGRGDGYTF | NA | TRBJ1-2 | TRBV5-6 | NA
TGTGCCATTCGGACAGGTCGGTACACTGAAGCTTTCTTT | CAIRTGRYTEAFF | TRBD1 | TRBJ1-1 | TRBV10-3 | NA
TGCAGTGCTAGCTGGGAGTACGAGCAGTACTTC | CSASWEYEQYF | NA | TRBJ2-7 | TRBV20-1 | few
TGCGCCAGCAGCCAAGATACACAGAATGAGCAGTTCTTC | CASSQDTQNEQFF | NA | TRBJ2-1 | TRBV4-3 | NA
TGTGCCAGCAGCCGAGGCCCGGGACAGGTGGAAAAACTGTTTTTT | CASSRGPGQVEKLFF | TRBD1 | TRBJ1-4 | TRBV7-9 | NA
TGCGCCAGCAGCCAAGAGGCAGGGAAGGGAGAGACCCAGTACTTC | CASSQEAGKGETQYF | NA | TRBJ2-5 | TRBV4-3 | once
TGCGCCAGCAGCAGAACAGGGGGTAATGAAAAACTGTTTTTT | CASSRTGGNEKLFF | TRBD1 | TRBJ1-4 | TRBV4-3 | NA
TGCAGCGCCTTAGCGGGAGACACCGGGGAGCTGTTTTTT | CSALAGDTGELFF | TRBD2 | TRBJ2-2 | TRBV29-1 | NA
TGTGCCAGCAGCCGAAAGGGGGCATCCGATAGCACAGATACGCAGTATTTT | CASSRKGASDSTDTQYF | TRBD1 | TRBJ2-3 | TRBV5-8 | NA
TGCGCCAGCAGCACTGGACTAGCGGGAAGAATAGGGGAGCTGTTTTTT | CASSTGLAGRIGELFF | TRBD2 | TRBJ2-2 | TRBV4-3 | NA
TGTGCGCTAAGGGGCCAGACTAATGAAAAACTGTTTTTT | CALRGQTNEKLFF | NA | TRBJ1-4 | TRBV2 | NA
TGTGCCAGCAGCTTAATGGACAGCGCCTCCTACGAGCAGTACTTC | CASSLMDSASYEQYF | NA | TRBJ2-7 | TRBV7-2 | NA
TGTGCCAGCAGCCAAGGAGCCAGTTACACCGGGGAGCTGTTTTTT | CASSQGASYTGELFF | NA | TRBJ2-2 | TRBV11-3 | NA
TGTGCCAGCAGTTACCCCCAGGGGGTCAGTAGTGGCTACACCTTC | CASSYPQGVSSGYTF | TRBD1 | TRBJ1-2 | TRBV6-6 | NA
TGCGCCAGCAGCCAAGATGGGCCTAGCGGGGGGTACGAGACCCAGTACTTC | CASSQDGPSGGYETQYF | TRBD2 | TRBJ2-5 | TRBV4-1 | NA
TGTGCCAGCAGCTTAGAAGTGTGGCTAGCGGGAGACCATGAGCAGTTCTTC | CASSLEVWLAGDHEQFF | TRBD2 | TRBJ2-1 | TRBV7-8 | NA
TGCAGCGCAATACTTCCTGACAGGGGGGGAAACACCATATATTTT | CSAILPDRGGNTIYF | TRBD1 | TRBJ1-3 | TRBV29-1 | NA
TGTGCCAGCAGGTTTCGCTCCGGGACAGTTTCCTACGAGCAGTACTTC | CASRFRSGTVSYEQYF | TRBD1 | TRBJ2-7 | TRBV2 | NA
TGTGCCAGCAGTCAAATAGGGGGGACAGGGTATTCCAGCTATGGCTACACCTTC | CASSQIGGTGYSSYGYTF | TRBD1 | TRBJ1-2 | TRBV27 | NA
TGTGCCAGCAGCGCCTCCGGGAAAAGCGGCGAGCAGTACTTC | CASSASGKSGEQYF | NA | TRBJ2-7 | TRBV5-4 | NA
TGTGCCAGCAGCTCGGGACTACCCAACACCGGGGAGCTGTTTTTT | CASSSGLPNTGELFF | TRBD2 | TRBJ2-2 | TRBV7-9 | NA